Sequencing of this T cell receptor beta chain was carried out in a study of shared clonotypes between healthy human individuals. Profiling relied on immunoSEQ multiplex PCR, and the TCRdb table lists in-frame clones only, not all of them. The sample shows about 2.1 million clones, 85% to 95% of them seen only once. The CDR3 is made up of 14 amino acids. V was cut by 2 bases and J by 4 bases, with 12 bases left in between. Germline V gives CDR1 SNHLY, CDR2 FYNNEI. Note on this clone: The antigen is unknown.

Naivety among CD8 cells was defined by CD45RO negativity and positive CCR7 selection, thereby excluding terminally differentiated effector memory CD45RA+ cells. Healthy and HIV-negative, the adult donors had no recent acute infections or vaccinations. Study-level points and caveats: Inspection by rarefaction showed sorted-subset sequencing to be incomplete despite large depth. Non-shared clonotypes showed lower generation probabilities than clonotypes common to all four donors. Owing to a small donor count, the genetic and exposure-history diversity represented was limited.

This receptor was taken from a man aged 18 to 29 in good health. Some clones in this sample may be carry-over from other donors' samples. The chain has TRBV2 and TRBJ2-7; TRBD2 is a possible D gene (6 bases). Specimen: naive CD8+ T cells from PBMCs. CDR3 sequence (DNA): TGTGCCAGCAGTGAATCCCGCCGGGGGTACGAGCAGTACTTC. Translated, it gives CASSESRRGYEQYF.